The 26 T cell receptor beta chains below come from one sample, sequenced in a study of blood T cell repertoires in COVID-19. The data were produced by immunoSEQ multiplex PCR, yet TCRdb's version contains in-frame clones alone and is incomplete. The table has more than 35,000 clones, 91% seen once. The sequencing sample was made of peripheral blood. These receptors were collected from a woman in her twenties or thirties in a cohort sampled during active COVID-19.

V is TRBV21-1 and J is TRBJ1-1; TRBD1 is the table's D call, not checked against the DNA. TRBV21-1 is annotated as a pseudogene. This CDR3 has 16 amino acids. CDR3 in amino acids: CASSSVGQGGNTEAFF. The CDR3 DNA reads as TGTGCCAGCAGCAGCGTCGGACAGGGAGGGAACACTGAAGCTTTCTTT.

This chain joins TRBV12-3 or TRBV12-4 and TRBJ1-1; D is unresolved. Between the trimmed V and J ends, which lost 2 bases and 0 bases, there was a span of 4 bases. This CDR3 comprises 13 residues. In DNA form, the CDR3 reads TGTGCCAGCAGTTTACAGGTGAACACTGAAGCTTTCTTT. Amino acid sequence: CASSLQVNTEAFF.

This clone was seen just once. The chain couples TRBV2 to TRBJ1-6, with D perhaps matching TRBD1 (5 bases). Per the germline V gene, CDR1 is SNHLY and CDR2 is FYNNEI. Trimming pared 6 bases from V and 6 bases from J, leaving 21 bases between. CDR3 length equals 17 residues. CDR3 DNA: TGTGCCAGCAGCGCGAAGGGACTGGCGGGAATTAATTCACCCCTCCACTTT. Translation: CASSAKGLAGINSPLHF. The whole variable domain, filled in from reference TRBV2 and TRBJ1-6, reads EPEVTQTPSHQVTQMGQEVILRCVPISNHLYFYWYRQILGQKVEFLVSFYNNEISEKSEIFDDQFSVERPDGSNFTLKIRSTKLEDSAMYFCASSAKGLAGINSPLHFGNGTRLTVT.

The rearrangement uses TRBV19 and TRBJ1-1; 11 positions match TRBD1. With V trimmed by 7 bases and J by 4 bases, 5 bases remained unmatched. This CDR3 has 14 residues. Germline values: CDR1 LNHDA, CDR2 SQIVND (reference sequence). The CDR3 loop reads CASKIGTGGTEAFF. As DNA, the CDR3 is TGTGCCAGTAAGATTGGGACAGGGGGCACTGAAGCTTTCTTT.

This clone showed up just once. This chain connects TRBV7-9 to TRBJ2-1; D uncertain. The CDR3 contains 11 residues. Trimming left V 5 bases short and J 8 bases short, with 7 bases between. Germline assignment: CDR1 SEHNR and CDR2 FQNEAQ (reference sequence). CDR3 nucleotides: TGTGCCAGCAGCAACTTCTATGAGCAGTTCTTC. Its translation: CASSNFYEQFF.

V usage is TRBV6-5 and J usage is TRBJ2-7; TRBD2 agrees at 10 bases. V lost 7 bases to trimming and J lost 7 bases; unmatched junction nucleotides: 7. CDR3 size: 13 residues. Looked up from germline, CDR1 is MNHEY and CDR2 is SVGAGI. The CDR3 protein is CASKPAGGPEQYF. CDR3 coding DNA: TGTGCCAGCAAGCCAGCGGGAGGGCCAGAGCAGTACTTC.

This clone has a single count. This chain uses TRBV13 with TRBJ2-2; 14 nucleotides line up with TRBD2. Germline CDR1 reads PRHDT; CDR2 reads FYEKMQ (reference sequence). V gave up 6 bases and J gave up 5 bases; unmatched junction bases: 8. The CDR3 contains 17 residues. The CDR3 DNA reads as TGTGCCAGCAGTAGCGGGACTAGCGGGAGTCATACCGGGGAGCTGTTTTTT. This gives the protein CASSSGTSGSHTGELFF. Together with reference TRBV13 and TRBJ2-2, the CDR3 gives the full variable domain: AAGVIQSPRHLIKEKRETATLKCYPIPRHDTVYWYQQGPGQDPQFLISFYEKMQSDKGSIPDRFSAQQFSDYHSELNMSSLELGDSALYFCASSSGTSGSHTGELFFGEGSRLTVL.

The sample holds one count of this clone. The chain couples TRBV19 to TRBJ2-7; D is perhaps TRBD2 (5 bases). From germline, CDR1 is LNHDA and CDR2 SQIVND (reference sequence). Deletions cut 6 bases from V and 0 bases from J, with 15 bases between. CDR3 size: 15 residues. The CDR3 sequence: CASSQSGTFSYEQYF. In DNA form, the CDR3 reads TGTGCCAGTAGCCAAAGCGGTACCTTCTCCTACGAGCAGTACTTC.

The rearrangement uses TRBV30 and TRBJ1-6; TRBD1 aligns across 7 bases. Trimming cost V 4 bases and J 7 bases; bases outside gene matches: 7. The V gene's germline CDR1 is GTSNPN and CDR2 SVGIG (reference sequence). This CDR3 contains 14 residues. CDR3: CAWNFRQGNSPLHF. CDR3 DNA: TGTGCCTGGAACTTCCGACAGGGCAATTCACCCCTCCACTTT.

This chain uses TRBV7-3 with TRBJ2-7; 13 nucleotides match TRBD2. With V trimmed by 5 bases and J by 4 bases, 5 bases remained unmatched. Germline lookup yields CDR1 SGHTA and CDR2 FQGTGA. This CDR3 is built from 15 residues. CDR3 sequence (DNA): TGTGCCAGCAGCCCCGGACTAGCGGGAGTTTACGAGCAGTACTTC. Residues: CASSPGLAGVYEQYF.

The V and J genes are TRBV18 and TRBJ1-2, with 7 bases lining up with TRBD1. This CDR3 is built from 13 residues. Trimming cost V 3 bases and J 7 bases; bases outside gene matches: 5. Germline values: CDR1 KGHSH, CDR2 LQKENI. The CDR3 here is CASSPTQGGGYTF. The CDR3 DNA reads as TGTGCCAGCTCACCTACCCAGGGGGGTGGCTACACCTTC.

The chain links TRBV4-2 to TRBJ2-7; 11 positions agree with TRBD1. CDR3 length equals 16 residues. Germline lookup yields CDR1 LGHNA and CDR2 YNFKEQ. V lost 4 bases to trimming and J lost 7 bases; unmatched junction nucleotides: 12. This CDR3 reads CASSLEEGQGAWEQYF. The DNA of the CDR3 is TGTGCCAGCAGCCTAGAGGAAGGACAGGGGGCTTGGGAGCAGTACTTC.

The V call is TRBV19, the J call TRBJ2-1, with TRBD2 as a possible D gene (5 bases). Trimming cost V 6 bases and J 5 bases, with 14 bases left between them. CDR3 length: 14 amino acids. Germline V CDR1 and CDR2: LNHDA, SQIVND (reference sequence). CDR3 in DNA: TGTGCCAGTAGCCTCGAGCGGCAGAACAATGAGCAGTTCTTC. This translates into CASSLERQNNEQFF.

V and J are TRBV18 and TRBJ1-1, with 10 bases fitting TRBD1. CDR1 and CDR2 from the germline V gene are KGHSH and LQKENI. This CDR3 contains 15 residues. After removal of 6 bases from V and 5 bases from J, the junction contained 9 bases not matched to a gene. The DNA for the CDR3 is TGTGCCAGCTCGACAGGGGGCGGGGTAGGGACTGAAGCTTTCTTT. The encoded protein is CASSTGGGVGTEAFF.

The V gene is TRBV15, the J gene TRBJ2-1; 8 bases are a match to TRBD2. Germline V gene data show CDR1 as LNHNV and CDR2 as YYDKDF (reference sequence). The CDR3 is made up of 15 amino acids. J was trimmed by 6 bases and V by 0 bases; bases with no gene match: 4. The CDR3 is CATSRDTGTSNEQFF. The DNA of the CDR3 is TGTGCCACCAGCAGAGATACCGGGACTAGCAATGAGCAGTTCTTC.

The rearrangement uses TRBV6-5 and TRBJ1-5; D might be TRBD1 (6 bases). This CDR3 is built from 13 residues. Trimming cost V 8 bases and J 3 bases, with 11 bases left between them. Germline-derived CDR1 and CDR2 are MNHEY and SVGAGI. CDR3 in DNA: TGTGCCAGCCGTCGGACAGACAATCAGCCCCAGCATTTT. This encodes CASRRTDNQPQHF.

V usage is TRBV13 and J usage is TRBJ2-2, with 10 bases that match TRBD2. The trim removed 4 bases at V and 4 bases at J, leaving 3 bases unmatched. Germline V gene lookup returns CDR1 PRHDT and CDR2 FYEKMQ (reference sequence). The CDR3 runs 15 residues. CDR3 DNA sequence: TGTGCCAGCAGCTCGCTAGCGGGAGTCACCGGGGAGCTGTTTTTT. It specifies CASSSLAGVTGELFF.

This chain connects TRBV5-1 to TRBJ2-5; D gene ambiguous. This CDR3 is built from 15 residues. CDR1 and CDR2 (germline): SGHRS, YFSETQ. The V gene lost 2 bases and the J gene lost 4 bases, with 15 bases spanning the gap. CDR3 DNA: TGCGCCAGCAGCTTTTTAGACCCGCGGATAGAGACCCAGTACTTC. This codes for CASSFLDPRIETQYF.

The J gene is TRBJ2-1, the V gene TRBV30; D is unclear. V was trimmed by 5 bases and J by 2 bases, leaving 10 bases between them. In germline, CDR1 is GTSNPN, CDR2 SVGIG (reference sequence). This CDR3 comprises 13 residues. As DNA, the CDR3 is TGTGCCTGGTCCAGCGAGGCCTACAATGAGCAGTTCTTC. It yields the protein CAWSSEAYNEQFF. The full variable domain, rest sourced from reference TRBV30 and TRBJ2-1, is SQTIHQWPATLVQPVGSPLSLECTVEGTSNPNLYWYRQAAGRGLQLLFYSVGIGQISSEVPQNLSASRPQDRQFILSSKKLLLSDSGFYLCAWSSEAYNEQFFGPGTRLTVL.

The CDR3 DNA reads TGTGCCAGCAGTGAGGGGACAGGAGGGAGTGAGCAGTTCTTC. Its protein product is CASSEGTGGSEQFF. The chain has TRBV6-4 and TRBJ2-1, with 8 bases aligning to TRBD1. With 3 bases clipped from V and 9 bases from J, the junction kept 7 bases outside the gene matches. In germline, CDR1 is MRHNA, CDR2 SNTAGT. This CDR3 spans 14 amino acids.

The chain has TRBV6-6 and TRBJ2-1; tentative D call: TRBD1 (5 bases). This CDR3 comprises 12 residues. Germline V gene lookup returns CDR1 MNHNY and CDR2 SVGAGI (reference sequence). The V end lost 2 bases, the J end lost 6 bases, and 5 bases lay between the germline ends. CDR3 sequence: CASSYDSNEQFF. Here the CDR3 DNA reads TGTGCCAGCAGTTACGACAGCAATGAGCAGTTCTTC.

The chain employs TRBV11-2 and TRBJ1-3, with TRBD1 matching 8 bases. Germline V CDR1 and CDR2: SGHAT, FQNNGV. The CDR3 is 15 residues long. The ends lost 5 bases at V and 2 bases at J; junction bases unmatched: 5. The CDR3 DNA follows: TGTGCCAGCAGCCCCCTGACAGGGGCTGGAAACACCATATATTTT. The encoded protein is CASSPLTGAGNTIYF.

In this sample, this clone turned up a few times. The chain carries TRBV7-3 and TRBJ1-5; 8 nucleotides line up with TRBD1. V dropped 8 bases and J dropped 7; count of bases not matched to a gene: 7. Germline V gene data show CDR1 as SGHTA and CDR2 as FQGTGA. The CDR3 loop spans 13 amino acids. The CDR3: CASSQGAGQPQHF. CDR3 sequence (DNA): TGTGCCAGCTCCCAGGGGGCTGGCCAGCCCCAGCATTTT.

This sequence joins TRBV5-1 and TRBJ2-3; 7 bases fit TRBD2. Germline V CDR1 and CDR2: SGHRS, YFSETQ. The CDR3 contains 15 residues. V lost 0 bases and J lost 5; bases outside the gene matches: 6. CDR3 region: CASSLAELAGDTQYF. The DNA of the CDR3 is TGCGCCAGCAGCTTGGCCGAGTTAGCGGGAGATACGCAGTATTTT.

V and J are TRBV7-6 and TRBJ1-1; 9 bases are shared with TRBD1. Losses at the gene ends were 5 bases for V and 4 bases for J; bases not matched to a gene: 8. The CDR3 has 15 residues. Germline V CDR1 and CDR2: SGHVS, FNYEAQ. The CDR3 loop reads CASSTGGGWSTEAFF. In DNA form, the CDR3 reads TGTGCCAGCAGCACAGGGGGCGGGTGGAGCACTGAAGCTTTCTTT.

The V and J genes are TRBV30 and TRBJ2-3, with 10 bases identical to TRBD2. The trim removed 5 bases at V and 5 bases at J, leaving 7 bases unmatched. From germline, CDR1 is GTSNPN and CDR2 SVGIG (reference sequence). The CDR3 is 14 amino acids. The CDR3 sequence is CAWWTSGYGDTQYF. DNA of the CDR3: TGTGCCTGGTGGACTAGCGGCTACGGAGATACGCAGTATTTT.